A selection of T cell receptor beta chains follows, all from one sample in a study of PD-L1 blockade in urothelial cancer. Method: immunoSEQ multiplex PCR; TCRdb's copy keeps in-frame clones and lacks some. This table holds 86,000 or so clones, 85% found once. Sample: PBMCs, taken around atezolizumab (anti-PD-L1) treatment. The receptors shown here come from a man in his 60s with urothelial cancer. Each CDR3 is given with its conserved first and last residue. The D gene is left open where the match is weak. Rows give clone size only sometimes, using once, few, many, or a class for an expanded clone.

-,TRBV4-1,TRBJ1-3,-,16,CASSQGTRGAGNTIYF,TGCGCCAGCAGCCAGGGCACACGGGGAGCTGGAAACACCATATATTTT
-,TRBV30,TRBJ2-1,TRBD2,16,CAWSVGTSGRAREQFF,TGTGCCTGGAGTGTTGGAACTAGCGGGAGGGCCAGGGAGCAGTTCTTC
-,TRBV15,TRBJ1-1,TRBD1,13,CATSRDRGAQGFF,TGTGCCACCAGCAGAGATCGCGGAGCACAGGGGTTCTTT
-,TRBV9,TRBJ1-1,-,14,CASSVGGMNTEAFF,TGTGCCAGCAGCGTCGGGGGTATGAACACTGAAGCTTTCTTT
-,TRBV7-9,TRBJ1-3,-,17,CASSLGSEGLSGNTIYF,TGTGCCAGCAGCTTAGGGTCCGAGGGCCTCTCTGGAAACACCATATATTTT
-,TRBV29-1,TRBJ2-7,-,14,CSVISGDRSYEQYF,TGCAGCGTTATTTCGGGGGACAGATCCTACGAGCAGTACTTC
-,TRBV11-2,TRBJ2-7,-,11,CASTKTYEQYF,TGTGCCAGCACCAAAACCTACGAGCAGTACTTC
-,TRBV19,TRBJ1-5,-,15,CASSPRGDSNQPQHF,TGTGCCAGTAGTCCTAGGGGTGATAGCAATCAGCCCCAGCATTTT
-,TRBV20-1,TRBJ1-6,-,11,CSAYRDWTLHF,TGCAGTGCTTACAGGGATTGGACCCTCCACTTT
-,TRBV19,TRBJ2-3,TRBD2,16,CASSALKAGPTDTQYF,TGTGCCAGTAGTGCCCTAAAAGCGGGGCCTACAGATACGCAGTATTTT
-,TRBV4-2,TRBJ1-3,-,15,CASSQDPLLRGTIYF,TGTGCCAGCAGCCAAGATCCCTTATTGCGTGGCACCATATATTTT
-,TRBV5-1,TRBJ2-2,-,16,CASSSGSTRRVGELFF,TGCGCCAGCAGCTCCGGGTCCACCCGGAGGGTCGGGGAGCTGTTTTTT
-,TRBV5-6,TRBJ1-6,TRBD1,12,CARKTGCSPLHF,TGTGCCAGAAAGACAGGGTGTTCACCCCTCCACTTT
-,TRBV10-1,TRBJ2-2,-,15,CASSEWRRNTGELFF,TGCGCCAGCAGTGAGTGGCGGAGGAACACCGGGGAGCTGTTTTTT
-,TRBV19,TRBJ1-4,TRBD1,13,CASSEQGNEKLFF,TGTGCCAGTAGTGAACAGGGGAACGAAAAACTGTTTTTT
-,TRBV4-1,TRBJ2-5,-,16,CASSPSGGLELETQYF,TGCGCCAGCAGCCCGTCAGGGGGACTAGAGTTAGAGACCCAGTACTTC
-,TRBV7-9,TRBJ1-4,TRBD1,15,CASSRTGTGSEKLFF,TGTGCCAGCAGCCGGACCGGGACAGGGAGTGAAAAACTGTTTTTT
once,TRBV10-3,TRBJ1-2,-,13,CAISEGQNYGYTF,TGTGCCATCAGTGAGGGGCAGAACTATGGCTACACCTTC
-,TRBV19,TRBJ1-5,-,12,CASSIVSSSQHF,TGTGCCAGTAGTATAGTTAGCTCCAGCCAGCATTTT